This TCR beta chain was obtained from a study of blood T cells in healthy people across ages. Study-wide findings and caveats: Greater diversity and more naive CD4+ cells were seen in long-lived donors than in aged donors.

This clonotype has only one observation. Its matching antigen is unknown. Primed by a sample-barcoded 5' primer and a J-beta primer mix, a second PCR proceeded for about 7 to 12 cycles. Any given sample supplied a minimum of 3 million CDR3-containing paired-end reads. TCRdb re-analysed the 5' RACE reads in MiXCR, keeping a single row per CDR3 protein. The sample has fewer than 900,000 distinct CDR3 sequences; roughly 45% are singletons. This CDR3 region has 16 residues. Looked up from germline, CDR1 is MNHEY and CDR2 is SVGAGI. V lost 2 bases and J lost 3; bases outside the gene matches: 2. The receptor comes from a woman aged 60-75 years in good health. V is TRBV6-5 and J is TRBJ2-1; 12 bases agree with TRBD2. Sequenced sample: blood. CDR3 nucleotide sequence: TGTGCCAGCAGTTACGTGACTAGCGGGAGCTACAATGAGCAGTTCTTC. Translation: CASSYVTSGSYNEQFF.